Shown below are 10 T cell receptor beta chains from a single sample sequenced in a study of T cells in women clearing cervical HPV infection. Generated by immunoSEQ multiplex PCR, the TCRdb table keeps only in-frame clones and is missing some. The listing records about 34,000 clones. Sequenced input: blood buffy coat. These receptor sequences come from a woman aged 18 to 75 with a cervical HPV16 infection that either progressed to CIN3+ or cleared (not recorded which).

Note on this clone: The CDR3 goes on 3 residues after the read ends, and that part is filled in from the germline J gene. The chain employs TRBV7-3 and TRBJ2-3; TRBD1 agrees at 8 bases. The trim removed 2 bases at V and 6 bases at J, leaving 7 bases unmatched. This CDR3 is built from 15 residues. Germline values: CDR1 SGHTA, CDR2 FQGTGA. CDR3 bases read: TGTGCCAGCAGCTTACCGGCAGGGGGCCTGGATACG. This translates into CASSLPAGGLDT. The entire CDR3 is CASSLPAGGLDTQYF.

In regard to this clone: The read ends 3 residues before the CDR3 terminus; that terminus is restored from the germline J gene. The chain couples TRBV20-1 to TRBJ2-7, with 10 bases matching TRBD2. The CDR3 length is 16 residues. V gave up 3 bases and J gave up 3 bases; unmatched junction bases: 11. The V gene's germline CDR1 is DFQATT and CDR2 SNEGSKA (reference sequence). Incomplete CDR3 DNA: TGCAGTGCTAGGGCGCTACTAGCGGGATTGATCTACGAG. This codes for CSARALLAGLIYE. The complete CDR3 reads CSARALLAGLIYEQYF.

Partial CDR3 DNA: TGTGCCAGCAGCGGAAACAGACCCTGGACTGAA. This translates into CASSGNRPWTE. The entire CDR3 protein reads CASSGNRPWTEAFF. The chain couples TRBV5-6 to TRBJ1-1; D ambiguous. The CDR3 end lies 3 residues beyond the end of the read and is filled in from the germline J gene. V was shortened by 4 bases and J by 5 bases, with 15 bases between the two germline ends. There are 14 residues in the CDR3. Germline-derived CDR1 and CDR2 are SGHDT and YYEEEE.

For this clone: The read ends 3 residues early relative to the CDR3; the germline J gene fills the gap. The J gene is TRBJ2-7, the V gene TRBV11-2; 9 nucleotides line up with TRBD1. Germline CDR1 is SGHAT and CDR2 is FQNNGV. V trimming: 1 base; J trimming: 5 bases; junction bases outside the gene matches: 6. The CDR3 is 15 amino acids. The part of the CDR3 DNA that was read is TGTGCCAGCAGCTTAGGGAGGACAGGGGAAGACGAG. This gives the protein CASSLGRTGEDE. The full CDR3 protein reads CASSLGRTGEDEQYF.

A remark on this clone: The sequenced fragment ends 3 residues before the CDR3 boundary, so the rest is inferred from the germline J gene. This rearrangement joins TRBV7-8 to TRBJ2-5; TRBD1 is a possible D gene (5 bases). In germline, CDR1 is SGHVS, CDR2 FQNEAQ. The CDR3 has 12 amino acids. Trimming cost V 5 bases and J 5 bases, with 9 bases left between them. The CDR3 sequence is CASSLGHETQYF. CDR3 DNA (partial): TGTGCCAGCAGCCTAGGACACGAGACC.

Concerning this clone itself: The read stops 3 residues short of the end of the CDR3; the missing end is completed from the germline J gene. The gene calls are TRBV5-1 and TRBJ1-1; no clear D. V lost 4 bases to trimming and J lost 1 base, with 8 bases between them. The CDR3 sequence is 13 residues long. Germline V gene sequence: CDR1 SGHRS, CDR2 YFSETQ. The part of the CDR3 DNA that was read is TGCGCCAGCAGCCCCGACACGAACACTGAA. The encoded protein is CASSPDTNTE. The complete CDR3 reads CASSPDTNTEAFF.

On this clone itself: The CDR3 goes on 3 residues after the read ends, and that part is filled in from the germline J gene. V is TRBV19 and J is TRBJ1-1, with no clear D. The CDR3 runs to 14 residues. The V end was cut by 7 bases, the J end by 5 bases, with 17 bases between. Germline CDR1 and CDR2: LNHDA and SQIVND (reference sequence). The CDR3 DNA, read in part, is TGTGCCAGTATCGATAACCGGGTTGAAACTGAA. It yields the protein CASIDNRVETE. The entire CDR3 protein is CASIDNRVETEAFF.

As to this clone: The CDR3 end falls 3 residues outside the read, so it is completed with the germline J gene. V and J are TRBV18 and TRBJ2-5; 11 nucleotides align to TRBD2. V was pared by 0 bases and J by 3 bases, with 6 bases of the junction left unmatched. In germline, CDR1 is KGHSH, CDR2 LQKENI. The CDR3 is 17 residues long. CDR3 DNA (partial): TGTGCCAGCTCACCACCTTCTGGGACTAGCGGAGAAGAGACC. It specifies CASSPPSGTSGEET. In full, the CDR3 reads CASSPPSGTSGEETQYF.

Regarding this clone: The read ends 3 residues shy of where the CDR3 ends; the end is completed using the germline J gene. The chain carries TRBV7-9 and TRBJ2-3, with 8 nucleotides matching TRBD2. This CDR3 spans 14 amino acids. Germline V lookup: CDR1 SEHNR, CDR2 FQNEAQ (reference sequence). V shed 6 bases and J 6 bases; nucleotides not matched to a gene: 8. CDR3 bases read: TGTGCCAGCAGACCCCGGGGGGGCGAGGATACG. This translates into CASRPRGGEDT. The CDR3 reads in full as CASRPRGGEDTQYF. Full variable domain (missing parts from reference TRBV7-9 and TRBJ2-3): DTGVSQNPRHKITKRGQNVTFRCDPISEHNRLYWYRQTLGQGPEFLTYFQNEAQLEKSRLLSDRFSAERPKGSFSTLEIQRTEQGDSAMYLCASRPRGGEDTQYFGPGTRLTVL.

Concerning this clone: With the read ending 3 residues before the CDR3 end, the germline J gene is used to fill in that end. This chain uses TRBV5-4 with TRBJ1-6; TRBD1 matches 7 bases. CDR1 and CDR2 (germline): SGHNT, YYREEE (reference sequence). V lost 5 bases, J lost 6 bases, and 11 bases stayed unmatched. The CDR3 spans 16 residues. The CDR3 sequence is CASRFRQGGGNSPLHF. The CDR3 DNA, read in part, is TGTGCCAGCAGGTTTCGACAGGGCGGAGGTAATTCACCC.